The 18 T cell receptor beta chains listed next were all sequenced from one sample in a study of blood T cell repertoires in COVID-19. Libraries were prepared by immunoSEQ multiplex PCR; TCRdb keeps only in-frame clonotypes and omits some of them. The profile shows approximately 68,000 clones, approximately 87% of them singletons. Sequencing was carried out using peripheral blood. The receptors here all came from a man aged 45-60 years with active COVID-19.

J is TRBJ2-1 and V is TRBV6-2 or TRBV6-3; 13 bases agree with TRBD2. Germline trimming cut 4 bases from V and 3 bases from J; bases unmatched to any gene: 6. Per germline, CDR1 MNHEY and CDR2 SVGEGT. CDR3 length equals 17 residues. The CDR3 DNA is TGTGCCAGCAGTTCTGCCCGACTAGCGGGAGGCTACAATGAGCAGTTCTTC. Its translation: CASSSARLAGGYNEQFF.

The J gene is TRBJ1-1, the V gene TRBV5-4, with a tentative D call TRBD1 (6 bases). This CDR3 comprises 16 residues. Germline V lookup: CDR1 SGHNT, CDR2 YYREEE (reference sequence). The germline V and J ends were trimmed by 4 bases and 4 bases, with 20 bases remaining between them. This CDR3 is CASSVDPQGRGTEAFF. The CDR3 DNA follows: TGTGCCAGCAGCGTAGACCCACAGGGAAGGGGCACTGAAGCTTTCTTT. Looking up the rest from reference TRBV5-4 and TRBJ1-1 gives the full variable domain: ETGVTQSPTHLIKTRGQQVTLRCSSQSGHNTVSWYQQALGQGPQFIFQYYREEENGRGNFPPRFSGLQFPNYSSELNVNALELDDSALYLCASSVDPQGRGTEAFFGQGTRLTVV.

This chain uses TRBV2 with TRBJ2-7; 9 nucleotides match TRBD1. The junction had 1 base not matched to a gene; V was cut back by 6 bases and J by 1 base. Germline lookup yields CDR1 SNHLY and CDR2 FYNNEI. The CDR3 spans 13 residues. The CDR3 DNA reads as TGTGCCAGCAGGGACAGGGGTTCCTACGAGCAGTACTTC. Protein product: CASRDRGSYEQYF.

The CDR3 sequence: CASRSGQGDNQPQHF. The DNA of the CDR3 is TGTGCCAGCAGGTCGGGACAGGGCGACAATCAGCCCCAGCATTTT. J is TRBJ1-5 and V is TRBV28; TRBD1 agrees at 9 bases. The CDR3 extends over 15 amino acids. V was pared by 6 bases and J by 3 bases, with 6 bases of the junction left unmatched. The germline gives CDR1 MDHEN, CDR2 SYDVKM.

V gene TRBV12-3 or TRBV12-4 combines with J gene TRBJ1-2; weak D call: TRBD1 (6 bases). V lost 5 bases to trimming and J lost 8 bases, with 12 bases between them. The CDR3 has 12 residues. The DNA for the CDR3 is TGTGCCAGCAGTATCACACAGGGCGGCTACACCTTC. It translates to CASSITQGGYTF.

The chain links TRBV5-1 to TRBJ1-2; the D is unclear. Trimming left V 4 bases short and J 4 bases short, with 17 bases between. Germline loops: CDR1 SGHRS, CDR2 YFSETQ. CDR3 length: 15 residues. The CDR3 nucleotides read TGCGCCAGCAGCCCGCGGCTGAGTTCCGTCTATGGCTACACCTTC. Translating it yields CASSPRLSSVYGYTF.

The CDR3 nucleotides are TGCAGCGCCAGACTAGCGGGAGCCTACAATGAGCAGTTCTTC. It is translated as CSARLAGAYNEQFF. The chain couples TRBV29-1 to TRBJ2-1; 12 bases match TRBD2. This CDR3 spans 14 amino acids. V was clipped by 7 bases and J by 2 bases; unmatched bases: 3. Germline CDR1 SQVTM, CDR2 ANQGSEA.

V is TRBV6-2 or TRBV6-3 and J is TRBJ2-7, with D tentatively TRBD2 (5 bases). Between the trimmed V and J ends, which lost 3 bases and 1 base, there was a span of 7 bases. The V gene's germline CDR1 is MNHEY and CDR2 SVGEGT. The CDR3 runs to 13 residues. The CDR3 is CASSYRGSYEQYF. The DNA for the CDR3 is TGTGCCAGCAGTTATCGGGGTTCCTACGAGCAGTACTTC.

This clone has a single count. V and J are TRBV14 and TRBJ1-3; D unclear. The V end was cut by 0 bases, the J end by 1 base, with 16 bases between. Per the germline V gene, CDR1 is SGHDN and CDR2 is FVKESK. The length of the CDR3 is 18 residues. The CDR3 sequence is CASSQDSPGVVSGNTIYF. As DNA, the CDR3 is TGTGCCAGCAGCCAAGACTCCCCCGGGGTAGTATCTGGAAACACCATATATTTT.

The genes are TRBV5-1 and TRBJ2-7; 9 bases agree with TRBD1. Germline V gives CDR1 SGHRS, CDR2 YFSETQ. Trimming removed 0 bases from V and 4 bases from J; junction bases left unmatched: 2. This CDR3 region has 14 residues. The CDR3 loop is CASSLGGTGYEQYF. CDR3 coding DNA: TGCGCCAGCAGCTTGGGGGGGACAGGGTACGAGCAGTACTTC.

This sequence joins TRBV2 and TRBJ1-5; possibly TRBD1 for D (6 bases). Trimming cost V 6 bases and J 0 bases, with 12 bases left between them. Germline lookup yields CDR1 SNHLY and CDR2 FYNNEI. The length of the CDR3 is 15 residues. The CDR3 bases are TGTGCCAGCAGGGAACAGGGTTATAGCAATCAGCCCCAGCATTTT. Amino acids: CASREQGYSNQPQHF.

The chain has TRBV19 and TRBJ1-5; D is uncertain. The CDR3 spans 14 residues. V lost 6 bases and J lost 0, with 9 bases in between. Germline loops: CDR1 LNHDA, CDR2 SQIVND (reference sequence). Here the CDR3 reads CASSLEDSNQPQHF. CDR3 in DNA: TGTGCCAGTAGCCTCGAGGATAGCAATCAGCCCCAGCATTTT.

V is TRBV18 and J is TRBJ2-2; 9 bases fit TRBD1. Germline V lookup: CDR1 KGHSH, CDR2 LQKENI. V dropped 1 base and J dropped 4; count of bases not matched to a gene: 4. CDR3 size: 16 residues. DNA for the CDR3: TGTGCCAGCTCACCACGAACAGGGGGCGTCACCGGGGAGCTGTTTTTT. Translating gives CASSPRTGGVTGELFF.

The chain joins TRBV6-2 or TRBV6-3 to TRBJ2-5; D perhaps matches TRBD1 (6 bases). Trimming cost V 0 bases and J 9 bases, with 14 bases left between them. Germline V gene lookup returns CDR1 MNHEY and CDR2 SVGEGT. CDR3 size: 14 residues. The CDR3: CASSYSKPGHAQYF. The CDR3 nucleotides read TGTGCCAGCAGTTACTCAAAACCGGGACATGCCCAGTACTTC.

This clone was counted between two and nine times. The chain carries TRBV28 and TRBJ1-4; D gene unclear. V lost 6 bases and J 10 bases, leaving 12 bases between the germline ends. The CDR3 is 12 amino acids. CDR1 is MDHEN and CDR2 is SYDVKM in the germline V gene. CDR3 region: CASRTSGGKLFF. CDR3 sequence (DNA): TGTGCCAGCAGGACTTCAGGAGGAAAACTGTTTTTT. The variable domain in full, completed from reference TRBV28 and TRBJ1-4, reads DVKVTQSSRYLVKRTGEKVFLECVQDMDHENMFWYRQDPGLGLRLIYFSYDVKMKEKGDIPEGYSVSREKKERFSLILESASTNQTSMYLCASRTSGGKLFFGSGTQLSVL.

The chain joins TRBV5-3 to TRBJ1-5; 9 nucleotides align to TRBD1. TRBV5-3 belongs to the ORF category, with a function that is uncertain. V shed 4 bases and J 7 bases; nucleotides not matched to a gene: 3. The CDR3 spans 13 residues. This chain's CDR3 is CARSQGQGQPQHF. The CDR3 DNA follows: TGTGCCAGAAGCCAAGGACAGGGGCAGCCCCAGCATTTT.

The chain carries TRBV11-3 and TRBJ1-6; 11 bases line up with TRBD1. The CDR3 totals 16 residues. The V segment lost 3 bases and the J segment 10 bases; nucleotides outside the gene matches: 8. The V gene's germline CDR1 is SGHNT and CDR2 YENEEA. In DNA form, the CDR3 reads TGTGCCAGCAGCTTTACCCGGACAGGGGGCACCTCACCCCTCCACTTT. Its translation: CASSFTRTGGTSPLHF.

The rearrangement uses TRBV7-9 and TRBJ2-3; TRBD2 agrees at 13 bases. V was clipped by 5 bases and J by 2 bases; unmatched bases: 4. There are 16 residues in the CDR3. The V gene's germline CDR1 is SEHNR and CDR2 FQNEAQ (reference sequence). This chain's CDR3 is CASSLGLAGDTDTQYF. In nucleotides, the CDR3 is TGTGCCAGCAGCCTAGGACTAGCGGGAGACACAGATACGCAGTATTTT.